A single T cell receptor beta chain is shown here with its context. Its matching antigen is unknown. From germline, CDR1 is LNHDA and CDR2 SQIVND (reference sequence). There are 17 residues in the CDR3. J gave up 1 base and V 8 bases, and 14 bases lay outside the gene matches. The data originate from a study of early stage breast cancer tumors. Study-level results: Most shared enriched TCRB sequences were commonly generated ones. Functional markers like CD4, CD8 and FOXP3 were missed in bulk sequencing. Tumors had approximately 2.5-fold higher T cell density than normal breast.

Each sample had two DNA replicates, 0.5 ug blood or approximately 1.5 ug tissue. Profiling relied on immunoSEQ multiplex PCR, and the TCRdb table lists in-frame clones only, not all of them. Of about 20,000 clones in the sample, roughly three quarters were seen once. The material sequenced was blood. This receptor was obtained from a person between 55 and 69 years old with breast cancer. The genes are TRBV19 and TRBJ1-5; TRBD1 matches 7 bases. The CDR3: CASQGGATIESNQPQHF. The CDR3 DNA sequence: TGTGCCAGTCAGGGGGGAGCGACTATCGAAAGCAATCAGCCCCAGCATTTT.